This TCR beta chain was documented in a study of post-analysis software for immune sequencing data. Across the study: Disease courses included relapsing-remitting, secondary progressive and progressive-relapsing multiple sclerosis.

Incorporated into the TCR beta cDNA libraries were unique molecular identifiers, which served to reduce PCR and sequencing biases. The T cell input of about 0.9 to 10 million gave about half a million cDNA molecules. MiXCR was run by TCRdb on the PCR reads, yielding one entry per CDR3 protein. This table holds 700,000 to 800,000 distinct CDR3 sequences, roughly 27% found once. Study results and limitations: Compared against controls, patients with multiple sclerosis displayed significantly lower normalized Chao1 diversity. Controls had lower frequencies than patients of 4 or 5 TRBV segments, which included TRBV5-6, TRBV5-1 and TRBV20-1. Batch-mates among the samples co-clustered strongly by F measure.

Trimming took 1 base from V and 6 from J, leaving 13 bases between them. The V gene's germline CDR1 is SGHTA and CDR2 FQGNSA. The CDR3 loop spans 15 amino acids. The sample holds a few counts of this clonotype. What it binds is not known. The sample comprised blood. This clonotype was obtained from a girl aged 5 to 17 with multiple sclerosis. The V and J genes are TRBV7-2 and TRBJ2-1, with D possibly being TRBD1 (7 bases). CDR3: CASSLVSGGSNEQFF. The CDR3 DNA reads as TGTGCCAGCAGCTTAGTTTCAGGGGGGTCCAATGAGCAGTTCTTC.